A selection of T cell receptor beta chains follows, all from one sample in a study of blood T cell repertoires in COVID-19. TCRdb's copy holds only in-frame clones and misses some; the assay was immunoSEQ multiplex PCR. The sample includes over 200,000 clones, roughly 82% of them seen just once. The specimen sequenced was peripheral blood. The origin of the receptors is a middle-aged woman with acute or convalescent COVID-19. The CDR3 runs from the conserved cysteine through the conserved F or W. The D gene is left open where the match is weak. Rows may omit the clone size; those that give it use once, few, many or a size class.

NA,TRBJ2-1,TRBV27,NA,CASSLGGIKTYNEQFF,TGTGCCAGCAGTTTAGGCGGCATCAAGACCTACAATGAGCAGTTCTTC
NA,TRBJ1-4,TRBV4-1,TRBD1,CASSRPSIGTGRESTNEKLFF,TGCGCCAGCAGCCGGCCCAGTATCGGGACAGGGAGAGAGTCAACTAATGAAAAACTGTTTTTT
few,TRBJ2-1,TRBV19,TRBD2,CASSISGLAVSSYNEQFF,TGTGCCAGTAGTATATCGGGACTAGCGGTTAGCTCCTACAATGAGCAGTTCTTC
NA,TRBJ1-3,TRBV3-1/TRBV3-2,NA,CASSQARGNTIYF,TGTGCCAGCAGCCAAGCCAGGGGAAACACCATATATTTT
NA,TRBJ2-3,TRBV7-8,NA,CASSLVRLDTQYF,TGTGCCAGCAGCTTAGTACGGTTAGATACGCAGTATTTT
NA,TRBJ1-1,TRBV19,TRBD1,CASSISSLLTGEAFF,TGTGCCAGTAGTATCTCTTCCCTCCTGACAGGGGAGGCTTTCTTT
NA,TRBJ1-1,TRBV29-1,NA,CSVSQGSTEAFF,TGCAGCGTTTCTCAGGGGAGCACTGAAGCTTTCTTT
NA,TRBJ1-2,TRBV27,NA,CASRMAAGFSGYTF,TGTGCCAGCAGGATGGCCGCGGGGTTTAGCGGCTACACCTTC
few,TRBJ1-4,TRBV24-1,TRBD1,CATSDSGGSATNEKLFF,TGTGCCACCAGTGATTCAGGGGGGAGTGCAACTAATGAAAAACTGTTTTTT
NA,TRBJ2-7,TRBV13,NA,CASSLGRRTYEQYF,TGTGCCAGCAGCTTAGGCAGGAGGACCTACGAGCAGTACTTC
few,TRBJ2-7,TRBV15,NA,CATSSPQGYEQYF,TGTGCCACCAGCAGTCCCCAGGGCTACGAGCAGTACTTC
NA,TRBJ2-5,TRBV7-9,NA,CASSWRGQISETQYF,TGTGCCAGCAGCTGGAGGGGACAGATTTCGGAGACCCAGTACTTC
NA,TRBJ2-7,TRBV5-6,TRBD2,CASSLVWAGLAVYEQYF,TGTGCCAGCAGCTTGGTCTGGGCGGGACTAGCGGTCTACGAGCAGTACTTC
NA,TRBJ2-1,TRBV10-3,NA,CAISELRNEQFF,TGTGCCATCAGTGAGCTACGGAATGAGCAGTTCTTC
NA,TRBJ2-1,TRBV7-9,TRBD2,CASSSGLAGGMSEQFF,TGTGCCAGCAGCTCAGGACTAGCGGGAGGAATGAGTGAGCAGTTCTTC
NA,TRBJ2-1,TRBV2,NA,CASSELARREQFF,TGTGCCAGCAGTGAGTTGGCACGCAGGGAGCAGTTCTTC
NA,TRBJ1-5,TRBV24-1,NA,CATSDTMDGEGQPQHF,TGTGCCACCAGTGATACGATGGACGGGGAGGGTCAGCCCCAGCATTTT
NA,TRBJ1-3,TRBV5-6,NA,CASSLRGSSGNTIYF,TGTGCCAGCAGCTTGAGGGGCAGCTCTGGAAACACCATATATTTT
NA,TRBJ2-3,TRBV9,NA,CASSLSGGGTDTQYF,TGTGCCAGCAGCTTGAGTGGGGGAGGTACAGATACGCAGTATTTT
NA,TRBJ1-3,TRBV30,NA,CAWSRQTGNTIYF,TGTGCCTGGAGTAGACAGACTGGAAACACCATATATTTT
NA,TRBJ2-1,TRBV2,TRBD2,CASMTGTSGTRSPYNEQFF,TGTGCCAGCATGACCGGGACTAGCGGCACCCGAAGTCCCTACAATGAGCAGTTCTTC
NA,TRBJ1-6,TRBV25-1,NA,CASSEPSDGRNSPLHF,TGTGCCAGCAGTGAACCTAGCGACGGACGAAATTCACCCCTCCACTTT
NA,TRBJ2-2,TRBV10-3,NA,CATSHTDTGELFF,TGTGCCACCTCTCACACCGACACCGGGGAGCTGTTTTTT
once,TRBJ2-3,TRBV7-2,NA,CASATGKWDTQYF,TGTGCCAGCGCTACAGGGAAGTGGGATACGCAGTATTTT
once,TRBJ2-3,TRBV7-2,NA,CASSLEWAPGTDTQYF,TGTGCCAGCAGCTTAGAGTGGGCCCCGGGCACAGATACGCAGTATTTT
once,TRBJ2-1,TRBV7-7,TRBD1,CASSVGQGAYNEQFF,TGTGCCAGCAGCGTGGGACAGGGGGCCTACAATGAGCAGTTCTTC
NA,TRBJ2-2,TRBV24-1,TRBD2,CATSDPGTSVLDTGELFF,TGTGCCACCAGTGACCCCGGGACTAGCGTTTTGGACACCGGGGAGCTGTTTTTT